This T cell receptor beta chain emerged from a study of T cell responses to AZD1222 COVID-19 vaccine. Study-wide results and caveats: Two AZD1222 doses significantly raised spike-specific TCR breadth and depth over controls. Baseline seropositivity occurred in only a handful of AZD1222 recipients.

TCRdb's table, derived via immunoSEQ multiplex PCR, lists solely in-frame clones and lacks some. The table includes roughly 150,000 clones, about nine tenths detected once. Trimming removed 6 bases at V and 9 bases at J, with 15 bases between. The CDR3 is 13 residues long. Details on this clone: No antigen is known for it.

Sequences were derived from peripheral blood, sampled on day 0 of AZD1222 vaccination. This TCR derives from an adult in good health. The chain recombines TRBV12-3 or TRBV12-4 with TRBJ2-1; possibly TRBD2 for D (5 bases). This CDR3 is CASSFGRRVEQFF. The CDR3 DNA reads TGTGCCAGCAGCTTTGGGAGAAGAGTTGAGCAGTTCTTC.